What follows describes a single T cell receptor (beta chain). Its specificity is not known. It was template switching that added a universal primer site, and there were unique molecular identifiers on the cDNA. MiXCR, run by TCRdb on the 5' RACE reads, gives a single entry per CDR3 protein. Found here are more than 1.5 million distinct CDR3 sequences, under 35% of them singletons; the top ten hold about 0.27%. This entry comes from a study of identical twins. Findings and caveats of the study: It was possible that invariant MAIT and iNKT cells partly confounded the zero-insertion analyses. Monozygotic twin pairs showed more out-of-frame TCR alpha sharing than models estimated.

The clonotype comes from a newborn girl in good health. Input material: cord blood.

The CDR3 reads CSARRTPYEQYF. The CDR3 nucleotides read TGCAGTGCTAGAAGGACCCCCTACGAGCAGTACTTC. This chain connects TRBV20-1 to TRBJ2-7; unclear D gene. V shed 2 bases and J shed 2 bases, with 7 bases lying between them. The germline V gene encodes CDR1 DFQATT and CDR2 SNEGSKA (reference sequence). There are 12 residues in the CDR3.